Below are 10 T cell receptor beta chains sequenced from a single sample in a study of blood T cell repertoires in COVID-19. TCRdb's copy holds only in-frame clones and misses some; the assay was immunoSEQ multiplex PCR. The sample holds around 190,000 clones, about 76% seen once. Sequencing was done on a sample of peripheral blood. The receptors were sampled from a woman in her thirties or forties with COVID-19, enrolled during active disease.

V usage is TRBV4-3 and J usage is TRBJ2-7; 10 bases map to TRBD2. Germline lookup yields CDR1 LGHNA and CDR2 YSLEER. The trim removed 3 bases at V and 1 base at J, leaving 9 bases unmatched. This CDR3 region has 17 residues. The CDR3 spells CASSHSTSGDLSYEQYF. In nucleotides, the CDR3 is TGCGCCAGCAGCCATTCCACTAGCGGGGATTTATCCTACGAGCAGTACTTC.

The rearrangement links TRBV5-4 to TRBJ2-5; 7 nucleotides line up with TRBD1. V was clipped by 4 bases and J by 4 bases; unmatched bases: 7. The germline CDR1 and CDR2 sequences are SGHNT and YYREEE (reference sequence). This CDR3 is built from 14 residues. In nucleotides, the CDR3 is TGTGCCAGCAGCCCTATGACAGGGAGAGAGACCCAGTACTTC. Amino acids: CASSPMTGRETQYF.

V and J are TRBV9 and TRBJ1-5; TRBD1 might be the D (6 bases). Germline CDR1 and CDR2: SGDLS and YYNGEE. The CDR3 runs 15 residues. Trimming removed 0 bases at V and 6 bases at J, with 13 bases between. The CDR3 loop is CASSVDGRGAQPQHF. CDR3 in DNA: TGTGCCAGCAGCGTAGATGGGAGGGGGGCTCAGCCCCAGCATTTT.

The chain couples TRBV4-3 to TRBJ2-1; TRBD2 agrees at 8 bases. Germline V gene sequence: CDR1 LGHNA, CDR2 YSLEER. The V gene end was trimmed by 3 bases and the J gene end by 6 bases; junction bases not matched to a gene: 4. The CDR3 consists of 14 residues. The CDR3 protein is CASSQRGAGNEQFF. As DNA, the CDR3 is TGCGCCAGCAGCCAGCGGGGGGCGGGCAATGAGCAGTTCTTC.

The V and J genes are TRBV27 and TRBJ1-6, with 9 nucleotides matching TRBD1. The CDR3 totals 15 residues. Germline values: CDR1 MNHEY, CDR2 SMNVEV (reference sequence). The V gene end was trimmed by 3 bases and the J gene end by 6 bases; junction bases not matched to a gene: 3. CDR3 in amino acids: CASSFGTGINSPLHF. CDR3 in DNA: TGTGCCAGCAGTTTCGGGACAGGGATTAATTCACCCCTCCACTTT.

The chain couples TRBV7-9 to TRBJ1-3; TRBD1 agrees at 7 bases. Germline lookup yields CDR1 SEHNR and CDR2 FQNEAQ (reference sequence). The trim removed 5 bases at V and 4 bases at J, leaving 8 bases unmatched. This CDR3 contains 15 residues. Here the CDR3 reads CASSADRERGNTIYF. DNA of the CDR3: TGTGCCAGCAGCGCCGACAGGGAAAGGGGAAACACCATATATTTT.

The genes are TRBV19 and TRBJ2-5; 11 positions match TRBD1. Trimming cost V 3 bases and J 6 bases; bases outside gene matches: 9. Germline assignment: CDR1 LNHDA and CDR2 SQIVND (reference sequence). This CDR3 is 16 amino acids long. The DNA of the CDR3 is TGTGCCAGTAGTATCGGATCAGGGACAGGGGGTAAGACCCAGTACTTC. Amino acids: CASSIGSGTGGKTQYF.

This clone appeared once. CDR3 in DNA: TGTGCCAGCAGCTTTGGGGAGGGATACGGAGAGACCCAGTACTTC. Translation gives CASSFGEGYGETQYF. This sequence joins TRBV5-4 and TRBJ2-5; 7 positions match TRBD2. This CDR3 has 15 amino acids. V trimming: 2 bases; J trimming: 4 bases; junction bases outside the gene matches: 8. CDR1 SGHNT and CDR2 YYREEE come from the germline V gene (reference sequence).

The rearrangement links TRBV9 to TRBJ2-3, with D tentatively TRBD2 (6 bases). The germline V gene has CDR1 SGDLS and CDR2 YYNGEE. The CDR3 runs to 14 residues. V was cut by 4 bases and J by 5 bases, with 14 bases left in between. As DNA, the CDR3 is TGTGCCAGCAGCTTCCGGGACTTCAGAGATACGCAGTATTTT. Encoded protein: CASSFRDFRDTQYF.

The rearrangement joins TRBV9 to TRBJ2-3; the match to TRBD2 covers 8 bases. This CDR3 has 17 amino acids. The V gene end was trimmed by 4 bases and the J gene end by 3 bases; junction bases not matched to a gene: 13. The germline CDR1 and CDR2 sequences are SGDLS and YYNGEE. The CDR3 region is CASSIALAGGGTDTQYF. CDR3 sequence (DNA): TGTGCCAGCAGCATTGCCCTAGCGGGCGGTGGGACAGATACGCAGTATTTT.